The source of this TCR beta chain is a study of T cell changes during pregnancy in multiple sclerosis. This clone showed up just once. Data came from immunoSEQ multiplex PCR; TCRdb stores just in-frame clones and leaves some out. The sample shows approximately 74,000 clones, less than 90% of them seen only once. The V gene end was trimmed by 4 bases and the J gene end by 3 bases; junction bases not matched to a gene: 10. Germline assignment: CDR1 LNHDA and CDR2 SQIVND (reference sequence). There are 16 residues in the CDR3. This TCR was recovered from a female donor with multiple sclerosis, enrolled in a pregnancy study. The sample here was peripheral blood, taken before pregnancy. The gene calls are TRBV19 and TRBJ2-7, with TRBD2 matching 9 bases. CDR3 bases: TGTGCCAGTAGTACGACGGGCCTAGCGGGGAGCTACGAGCAGTACTTC. It specifies CASSTTGLAGSYEQYF.